This is a list of T cell receptor beta chains from one sample in a study of T-cell reconstitution after alpha-beta-depleted transplantation in children. In TCRdb, the PCR reads were re-called with MiXCR into one record per CDR3 protein. The sample comprises some 600,000 distinct CDR3 sequences, about an eighth of which are singletons, and over 2% rests with the top ten. This material consisted of PBMCs, mostly from graft donor cells, taken 360 days after TCRalphabeta/CD19-depleted stem cell transplant. Receptor source: a male patient younger than 18 who had a stem cell transplant for acute myeloid leukemia, so the T cells may come from the graft donor. Both conserved end residues are part of each CDR3. A D gene is named only where the DNA matches it firmly. Not all rows give a size; the values are once, few, many and, for expanded clones, a class.

TRBV29-1	.	TRBJ2-3	few	TGCAGCGTTTTGTCAGGGCGCACAGATACGCAGTATTTT	CSVLSGRTDTQYF
TRBV28	TRBD1	TRBJ1-5	few	TGTGCCAGCCGATCGAGATCTCCCTACGCAGGGGGATCAAATCAGCCCCAGCATTTT	CASRSRSPYAGGSNQPQHF
TRBV24-1	TRBD1	TRBJ2-1	.	TGTGCCACCAGTGAAAAGAGACAGGGCCGATACAATGAGCAGTTCTTC	CATSEKRQGRYNEQFF
TRBV6-5	.	TRBJ1-1	few	TGTGCCAGCAGTCCCTCGGGTTCGAACACTGAAGCTTTCTTT	CASSPSGSNTEAFF
TRBV29-1	.	TRBJ2-7	.	TGCAGCGTTGGGAAGGGTCGTTCCTACGAGCAGTACTTC	CSVGKGRSYEQYF
TRBV12-3/TRBV12-4	TRBD2	TRBJ2-7	.	TGTGCCAGCAGTTTACGCCTAGCGGGAGGGCTCGGGGTCTACGAGCAGTACTTC	CASSLRLAGGLGVYEQYF
TRBV27	.	TRBJ1-3	few	TGTGCCAGCAGTTTAGCAGGCCCTGGAAACACCATATATTTT	CASSLAGPGNTIYF
TRBV29-1	.	TRBJ2-5	.	TGCAGCGTTGTTTGGTACCAAGAGACCCAGTACTTC	CSVVWYQETQYF
TRBV20-1	TRBD2	TRBJ2-1	many	TGCAGTGCTAGAGATAGCCAGCGGGACGTGTACAATGAGCAGTTCTTC	CSARDSQRDVYNEQFF
TRBV11-1	.	TRBJ2-1	.	TGTGCCAGCAGCTTAGCGATCTGGGACTTACCCCTCAGGAACAATGAGCAGTTCTTC	CASSLAIWDLPLRNNEQFF
TRBV12-3/TRBV12-4	.	TRBJ2-2	many	TGTGCCAGCAGTTTGGCTTCAGGACCCAACACCGGGGAGCTGTTTTTT	CASSLASGPNTGELFF
TRBV10-3	.	TRBJ1-5	.	TGTGCCATCAGTACCGACAGGTACGGGGGCAATCAGCCCCAGCATTTT	CAISTDRYGGNQPQHF
TRBV28	.	TRBJ2-2	many	TGTGCCAGCAGCCAGCCGGGGACCCAAAAGAACACCGGGGAGCTGTTTTTT	CASSQPGTQKNTGELFF
TRBV20-1	TRBD2	TRBJ2-5	few	TGCAGTGCTTCCTCCGGGACTAGCGGAACTTGGTGGCAAGAGACCCAGTACTTC	CSASSGTSGTWWQETQYF
TRBV24-1	.	TRBJ2-3	few	TGTGCCACCAGTGACGGGAATATGGATACGCAGTATTTT	CATSDGNMDTQYF
TRBV7-2	TRBD2	TRBJ2-7	.	TGTGCCAGCCGAAGCGGGGTCTACGAGCAGTACTTC	CASRSGVYEQYF
TRBV6-2/TRBV6-3	.	TRBJ2-4	few	TGTGCCAGCAGTTACGGGGAAAACATTCAGTACTTC	CASSYGENIQYF
TRBV21-1	.	TRBJ2-1	.	TGTGCCAGCAGCAACAAAAGGAGGGGCTCCTACAATGAGCAGTTCTTC	CASSNKRRGSYNEQFF
TRBV7-2	TRBD2	TRBJ2-1	few	TGTGCCAGCAGCTTAGCCCCTGAACTAGCGGGAGTTACGTCCTACAATGAGCAGTTCTTC	CASSLAPELAGVTSYNEQFF
TRBV20-1	TRBD2	TRBJ2-7	.	TGCAGTGCTAGTCCCCCTCTAGCGGACCTCTCCTACGAGCAGTACTTC	CSASPPLADLSYEQYF
TRBV7-9	TRBD2	TRBJ2-1	many	TGTGCCAGCAGCTTCTCTAGCGGCAATGAGCAGTTCTTC	CASSFSSGNEQFF
TRBV9	.	TRBJ2-1	few	TGTGCCAGCAGCGTATTGACAGGCTCCTACAATGAGCAGTTCTTC	CASSVLTGSYNEQFF
TRBV5-1	.	TRBJ2-2	few	TGCGCCAGCAGCCCCAACCCTAGGACCGGGGAGCTGTTTTTT	CASSPNPRTGELFF
TRBV5-1	.	TRBJ2-1	many	TGCGCCAGCAGACCCGGGAAAGGGGGCTACAATGAGCAGTTCTTC	CASRPGKGGYNEQFF